The 17 T cell receptor beta chains in this list originate from one sample, sequenced in a study of shared clonotypes between healthy human individuals (dated by TCRdb to about 2020). The method behind the library was the immunoSEQ multiplex PCR assay. TCRdb took over this immuneACCESS table, retaining in-frame rearrangements with V and J assigned. Such tables are incomplete; in checked studies, under half of the missing clones stem from an unresolved V gene, and the remainder is unexplained. The sample records about half a million clones, 81% of which are singletons. The ten biggest clones cover 12% of the sample. The sample consisted of PBMCs. These receptors were obtained from a woman in her 40s in good health. Some clones in this sample may be carry-over from other donors' samples.

The V call is TRBV5-4, the J call TRBJ2-3; TRBD2 might be the D (5 bases). The CDR3 is 17 residues long. V lost 4 bases to trimming and J lost 1 base, with 19 bases between them. Germline V gene lookup returns CDR1 SGHNT and CDR2 YYREEE (reference sequence). CDR3 nucleotide sequence: TGTGCCAGCAGCCAAGTGGACTCAGCCGGGGGCACAGATACGCAGTATTTT. Amino acids: CASSQVDSAGGTDTQYF. Complete variable domain (other parts from reference TRBV5-4 and TRBJ2-3): ETGVTQSPTHLIKTRGQQVTLRCSSQSGHNTVSWYQQALGQGPQFIFQYYREEENGRGNFPPRFSGLQFPNYSSELNVNALELDDSALYLCASSQVDSAGGTDTQYFGPGTRLTVL.

This chain connects TRBV19 to TRBJ1-4; 10 nucleotides agree with TRBD1. Trimming took 7 bases from V and 6 from J; bases not matched to a gene: 8. The germline gives CDR1 LNHDA, CDR2 SQIVND (reference sequence). CDR3 length: 15 amino acids. CDR3 sequence (DNA): TGTGCCAGTACCCCCGGGACAGGGGCGGATGAAAAACTGTTTTTT. It specifies CASTPGTGADEKLFF. The full variable domain, in which reference TRBV19 and TRBJ1-4 provide the parts outside the CDR3, is DGGITQSPKYLFRKEGQNVTLSCEQNLNHDAMYWYRQDPGQGLRLIYYSQIVNDFQKGDIAEGYSVSREKKESFPLTVTSAQKNPTAFYLCASTPGTGADEKLFFGSGTQLSVL.

The chain carries TRBV7-8 and TRBJ1-5, with D possibly being TRBD1 (5 bases). From germline, CDR1 is SGHVS and CDR2 FQNEAQ. Trimming stripped 5 bases from V and 1 base from J, with 15 bases between. This CDR3 region has 16 residues. The CDR3 DNA sequence: TGTGCCAGCAGCGAATACAGGCTTTTGAGCAATCAGCCCCAGCATTTT. Translating it yields CASSEYRLLSNQPQHF.

On this clone: A far larger clone is only one base removed, so a read error is likely. The chain joins TRBV9 to TRBJ2-7; D gene ambiguous. The CDR3 consists of 14 residues. V was shortened by 0 bases and J by 5 bases, with 12 bases between the two germline ends. CDR1 SGDLS and CDR2 YYNGEE come from the germline V gene. The CDR3 is CASSVGGLPHEQYF. CDR3 bases: TGTGCCAGCAGCGTAGGTGGTCTTCCCCACGAGCAGTACTTC.

The chain uses TRBV9 and TRBJ2-3; D is perhaps TRBD2 (6 bases). Trimming pared 4 bases from V and 0 bases from J, leaving 9 bases between. The CDR3 is 14 residues long. Germline V CDR1 and CDR2: SGDLS, YYNGEE. The CDR3 spells CASSHLASTDTQYF. The CDR3 DNA reads TGTGCCAGCAGCCACCTAGCGAGCACAGATACGCAGTATTTT. Combining the CDR3 with reference TRBV9 and TRBJ2-3 gives the whole variable domain DSGVTQTPKHLITATGQRVTLRCSPRSGDLSVYWYQQSLDQGLQFLIQYYNGEERAKGNILERFSAQQFPDLHSELNLSSLELGDSALYFCASSHLASTDTQYFGPGTRLTVL.

With respect to this clone: This probably arose from a read error, given a far larger clone one base away. The genes are TRBV4-3 and TRBJ1-2; 7 bases map to TRBD1. CDR3 length: 15 amino acids. From germline, CDR1 is LGHNA and CDR2 YSLEER. CDR3 bases: TGCGCCAGCAGCCAAGATGCCGAGGGGGCTTTGGGCTGCACCTTC. Protein: CASSQDAEGALGCTF.

This clone was seen only a few times. This rearrangement joins TRBV5-6 to TRBJ1-1; no definite D call. Germline V gene lookup returns CDR1 SGHDT and CDR2 YYEEEE. Trimming left V 0 bases short and J 1 base short, with 7 bases between. This CDR3 contains 14 residues. The CDR3 loop is CASSLGLENTEAFF. The CDR3 region has the DNA TGTGCCAGCAGCTTGGGTCTTGAGAACACTGAAGCTTTCTTT.

With regard to this clone: This probably arose from a read error, given a far larger clone one base away. The chain recombines TRBV7-3 with TRBJ2-2; 8 bases map to TRBD2. The CDR3 has 17 residues. Germline-derived CDR1 and CDR2 are SGHTA and FQGTGA. In DNA form, the CDR3 reads TGTGCCAGCGGCTTAACTCCTAGCGGGCCCAACACCGGGGAGCTGTTTTTT. Its protein product is CASGLTPSGPNTGELFF.

On this clone: It differs at one base from a far larger clone, so likely a read error. The chain carries TRBV10-3 and TRBJ2-7; the match to TRBD2 covers 9 bases. Trimming took 8 bases from V and 0 from J; bases not matched to a gene: 23. There are 20 residues in the CDR3. Germline values: CDR1 ENHRY, CDR2 SYGVKD. The CDR3: CAIADPAVLAGPQISYEQYF. The CDR3, as DNA: TGTGCCATCGCGGACCCAGCGGTACTAGCGGGCCCTCAAATCTCCTACGAGCAGTACTTC.

This chain links TRBV28 with TRBJ2-1; the match to TRBD2 covers 13 bases. Trimming cost V 6 bases and J 0 bases; bases outside gene matches: 5. The CDR3 length is 17 residues. Germline CDR1 and CDR2: MDHEN and SYDVKM. CDR3 coding DNA: TGTGCCAGCAGAGGGACTAGCGGGATAGGCTCCTACAATGAGCAGTTCTTC. It translates to CASRGTSGIGSYNEQFF.

CDR3 loop: CAWAPGGETQYF. The CDR3, as DNA: TGTGCCTGGGCCCCGGGTGGCGAGACCCAGTACTTC. V is TRBV30 and J is TRBJ2-5; D unresolved. The CDR3 is made up of 12 amino acids. V was pared by 5 bases and J by 5 bases, with 12 bases between. Germline CDR1 reads GTSNPN; CDR2 reads SVGIG (reference sequence).

With respect to this clone: This sample also contains other DNA sequences that code for the same CDR3. The chain couples TRBV30 to TRBJ2-7; no definite D call. V gave up 5 bases and J gave up 0 bases, with 5 bases separating them. Germline V gives CDR1 GTSNPN, CDR2 SVGIG (reference sequence). CDR3 length: 11 residues. As DNA, the CDR3 is TGTGCCTGGGGTACCTCCTACGAGCAGTACTTC. Translation: CAWGTSYEQYF.

V gene TRBV30 combines with J gene TRBJ2-2; D perhaps matches TRBD2 (6 bases). Trimming left V 8 bases short and J 1 base short, with 17 bases between. Germline assignment: CDR1 GTSNPN and CDR2 SVGIG (reference sequence). The CDR3 is 15 amino acids. The CDR3 DNA is TGTGCCAGCAGCTCCCTCGGGGGGAACACCGGGGAGCTGTTTTTT. Translating gives CASSSLGGNTGELFF. Combining the CDR3 with reference TRBV30 and TRBJ2-2 gives the whole variable domain SQTIHQWPATLVQPVGSPLSLECTVEGTSNPNLYWYRQAAGRGLQLLFYSVGIGQISSEVPQNLSASRPQDRQFILSSKKLLLSDSGFYLCASSSLGGNTGELFFGEGSRLTVL.

The V gene is TRBV4-1, the J gene TRBJ1-5, with a possible D match to TRBD1 (6 bases). Germline-derived CDR1 and CDR2 are MGHRA and YSYEKL. Trimming removed 4 bases at V and 2 bases at J, with 12 bases between. CDR3 size: 15 residues. CDR3 nucleotide sequence: TGCGCCAGCAGCCCCGATCAGGGGCGCAATCAGCCCCAGCATTTT. It is translated as CASSPDQGRNQPQHF.

The genes are TRBV28 and TRBJ2-7; TRBD1 matches at 10 bases. V trimming: 8 bases; J trimming: 5 bases; junction bases outside the gene matches: 12. The length of the CDR3 is 15 residues. Germline V lookup: CDR1 MDHEN, CDR2 SYDVKM. DNA for the CDR3: TGTGCCAGCTGTCCCGGGGACAGGGGTTTCGACGAGCAGTACTTC. It translates to CASCPGDRGFDEQYF.

The chain joins TRBV11-2 to TRBJ1-1; the match to TRBD1 covers 8 bases. The trim removed 3 bases at V and 4 bases at J, leaving 7 bases unmatched. Germline values: CDR1 SGHAT, CDR2 FQNNGV. This CDR3 has 15 amino acids. DNA for the CDR3: TGTGCCAGCAGCTTTAGGGTGACAGGGGCCACTGAAGCTTTCTTT. This gives the protein CASSFRVTGATEAFF.

CDR3 DNA: TGTGCCAGCAGCCTGGACTTGAACTCCTACGAGCAGTACTTC. Protein: CASSLDLNSYEQYF. This chain links TRBV7-7 with TRBJ2-7; maybe TRBD2 (5 bases). This CDR3 is built from 14 residues. V was pared by 5 bases and J by 0 bases, with 11 bases between. The germline V gene encodes CDR1 SSHAT and CDR2 FNYEAQ (reference sequence).